The next 25 T cell receptor beta chains were all read from a single sample in a study of T cells in Graves' hyperthyroidism and ophthalmopathy. TCR beta CDR3 regions were amplified from RNA. The HTBI primer set served for first-round RT-PCR of the TCR CDR3. TCRdb ran MiXCR on the multiplex PCR reads and lists one entry per CDR3 protein. The data contain some 370,000 distinct CDR3 sequences, about 14% of them singletons. Sequenced input: blood. The receptors derive from a man aged 45-65 years with Graves' ophthalmopathy.

Comment on this clonotype: A much larger clone lies a single base off, so this may be a read error. The chain recombines TRBV29-1 with TRBJ2-2; perhaps TRBD2 as D (6 bases). Per the germline V gene, CDR1 is SQVTM and CDR2 is ANQGSEA. CDR3 size: 14 residues. The CDR3 here is CSVEEGNIDGGLFF. The DNA of the CDR3 is TGCAGCGTTGAAGAGGGGAACATAGACGGGGGGCTGTTTTTT.

This clonotype has more than one count but fewer than ten. CDR3 residues: CSAEGPLYNEQFF. As DNA, the CDR3 is TGCAGCGCCGAGGGACCACTATACAATGAGCAGTTCTTC. This sequence joins TRBV29-1 and TRBJ2-1, with D perhaps given as TRBD1 or TRBD2 (5 bases each). The germline V and J ends were trimmed by 7 bases and 4 bases, with 14 bases remaining between them. The CDR3 is 13 residues long. The V gene's germline CDR1 is SQVTM and CDR2 ANQGSEA.

The chain combines TRBV9 with TRBJ2-3; no clear D. The germline V gene encodes CDR1 SGDLS and CDR2 YYNGEE. This CDR3 is 13 amino acids long. Trimming removed 5 bases at V and 6 bases at J, with 13 bases between. CDR3 residues: CASSKSLWDTQYF. In DNA form, the CDR3 reads TGTGCCAGCAGTAAATCTCTGTGGGATACGCAGTATTTT.

The chain employs TRBV7-9 and TRBJ1-1, with D maybe TRBD1 (6 bases). The CDR3 has 18 amino acids. Per germline, CDR1 SEHNR and CDR2 FQNEAQ (reference sequence). V lost 7 bases, J lost 0 bases, and 24 bases lay in between. CDR3 coding DNA: TGTGCCAGCACCACATTCCGGGGGCCAAGAGGGTTGAACACTGAAGCTTTCTTT. Residues: CASTTFRGPRGLNTEAFF.

This clonotype was counted ten times or more. The chain uses TRBV28 and TRBJ2-7; 8 nucleotides align to TRBD2. In germline, CDR1 is MDHEN, CDR2 SYDVKM. J was trimmed by 2 bases and V by 5 bases; bases with no gene match: 8. The CDR3 is 15 residues long. The CDR3 DNA follows: TGTGCCAGCAGTGGAACTAGCGGACAACCCTACGAGCAGTACTTC. Protein sequence: CASSGTSGQPYEQYF.

This clonotype was counted at least ten times. The chain employs TRBV18 and TRBJ2-5; D is ambiguous. V was clipped by 3 bases and J by 0 bases, with 2 bases between them. CDR3 length equals 12 residues. CDR1 and CDR2 (germline): KGHSH, LQKENI. CDR3 coding DNA: TGTGCCAGCTCACCGTACCAAGAGACCCAGTACTTC. It yields the protein CASSPYQETQYF.

At least ten counts were recorded for this clonotype. The chain employs TRBV5-1 and TRBJ2-5; D gene uncertain. V was shortened by 0 bases and J by 7 bases, with 10 bases between the two germline ends. CDR1 is SGHRS and CDR2 is YFSETQ in the germline V gene. The CDR3 runs to 13 residues. The chain's CDR3 is CASSLDQFRTQYF. The CDR3 DNA reads TGCGCCAGCAGCTTGGATCAGTTTAGGACCCAGTACTTC.

This clonotype has just a few counts. A read error may produce the germline difference seen at one junction end. The rearrangement joins TRBV7-6 to TRBJ2-2; D is tentatively TRBD1 or TRBD2 (5 bases each). CDR1 SGHVS and CDR2 FNYEAQ come from the germline V gene. The CDR3 contains 15 residues. This CDR3 reads CASSLVAKGTEELFF. The CDR3 DNA sequence: TGTGCCAGCAGCTTAGTCGCAAAGGGGACCGAGGAGCTGTTTTTT.

V usage is TRBV28 and J usage is TRBJ2-7; TRBD2 is a possible D gene (6 bases). CDR3 size: 14 residues. Trimming removed 3 bases from V and 4 bases from J, with 13 bases in between. From germline, CDR1 is MDHEN and CDR2 SYDVKM. CDR3 sequence: CASSFGREEYEQYF. Here the CDR3 DNA reads TGTGCCAGCAGTTTTGGCAGGGAGGAGTACGAGCAGTACTTC. Full variable domain (rest looked up from reference TRBV28 and TRBJ2-7): DVKVTQSSRYLVKRTGEKVFLECVQDMDHENMFWYRQDPGLGLRLIYFSYDVKMKEKGDIPEGYSVSREKKERFSLILESASTNQTSMYLCASSFGREEYEQYFGPGTRLTVT.

This clonotype was seen many times. The chain couples TRBV12-3 or TRBV12-4 to TRBJ2-7; 8 positions match TRBD1. V shed 5 bases, J shed 4 bases, and the junction held 4 bases outside the gene matches. The CDR3 contains 13 residues. In nucleotides, the CDR3 is TGTGCCAGCAGTAACAGGGGGAAGTACGAGCAGTACTTC. It specifies CASSNRGKYEQYF.

The chain joins TRBV5-6 to TRBJ2-1; 8 bases match TRBD2. V was pared by 4 bases and J by 15 bases, with 12 bases of the junction left unmatched. Looked up from germline, CDR1 is SGHDT and CDR2 is YYEEEE. The CDR3 has 13 residues. CDR3 coding DNA: TGTGCCAGCAGCATTAGCGGGACGGCGCGTGGGTTCTTC. Translation gives CASSISGTARGFF.

This clonotype occurred many times. The rearrangement uses TRBV11-3 and TRBJ2-7; 8 bases map to TRBD2. J was trimmed by 3 bases and V by 4 bases; bases with no gene match: 11. Germline values: CDR1 SGHNT, CDR2 YENEEA. This CDR3 region has 16 residues. The CDR3 sequence is CASSSAALAGLYEQYF. Here the CDR3 DNA reads TGTGCCAGCAGCTCGGCCGCGCTAGCGGGTCTCTACGAGCAGTACTTC.

This clonotype was recorded many times. The chain joins TRBV2 to TRBJ1-1; D is uncertain. Germline V gene data show CDR1 as SNHLY and CDR2 as FYNNEI. The length of the CDR3 is 12 residues. V lost 6 bases and J 1 base, leaving 6 bases between the germline ends. In DNA, the CDR3 is TGTGCCAGCAGGGACCCGAACACTGAAGCTTTCTTT. Amino acid sequence: CASRDPNTEAFF.

This clonotype showed up many times. The chain couples TRBV20-1 to TRBJ2-1; the match to TRBD2 covers 15 bases. With V trimmed by 6 bases and J by 7 bases, 10 bases remained unmatched. This CDR3 spans 16 amino acids. Germline loops: CDR1 DFQATT, CDR2 SNEGSKA (reference sequence). The CDR3 spells CSAASRTSGRGNEQFF. CDR3 sequence (DNA): TGCAGTGCCGCCTCCCGGACTAGCGGGAGGGGTAATGAGCAGTTCTTC.

This clonotype has at least ten counts. The gene calls are TRBV5-5 and TRBJ1-5; TRBD1 matches at 10 bases. Per germline, CDR1 SGHKS and CDR2 YYEKEE (reference sequence). V lost 1 base to trimming and J lost 2 bases; unmatched junction nucleotides: 9. This CDR3 contains 18 residues. CDR3: CASSLSRDRGFGNQPQHF. CDR3 coding DNA: TGTGCCAGCAGCTTGTCACGGGACAGGGGTTTTGGCAATCAGCCCCAGCATTTT.

This chain uses TRBV5-1 with TRBJ1-2; tentatively, D is TRBD1 (5 bases). With 4 bases removed from V and 3 bases from J, the gap between germline ends came to 13 bases. The CDR3 is made up of 14 amino acids. CDR1 is SGHRS, CDR2 YFSETQ, per germline. CDR3 loop: CASSPEVGDYGYTF. The CDR3 DNA is TGCGCCAGCAGCCCCGAAGTGGGGGACTATGGCTACACCTTC.

Only a few counts were recorded for this clonotype. The chain joins TRBV20-1 to TRBJ2-1; 7 bases agree with TRBD2. This CDR3 comprises 13 residues. The trim removed 6 bases at V and 5 bases at J, leaving 7 bases unmatched. From germline, CDR1 is DFQATT and CDR2 SNEGSKA (reference sequence). CDR3 protein: CSARKTSDNEQFF. Here the CDR3 DNA reads TGCAGTGCACGTAAAACTAGCGACAATGAGCAGTTCTTC.

This clonotype was seen more than once but under ten times. The chain carries TRBV28 and TRBJ1-1, with 7 positions matching TRBD1. Unmatched junction bases numbered 9, after V lost 3 bases and J lost 5 bases. This CDR3 region has 15 residues. The germline V gene has CDR1 MDHEN and CDR2 SYDVKM. Written as DNA, the CDR3 is TGTGCCAGCAGTTTTATACCGACAGGGAGGACTGAAGCTTTCTTT. Amino acids: CASSFIPTGRTEAFF.

In its sample, this clonotype was seen many times. This rearrangement joins TRBV5-5 to TRBJ2-7; 8 nucleotides line up with TRBD1. After removal of 5 bases from V and 2 bases from J, the junction contained 9 bases not matched to a gene. CDR1 is SGHKS, CDR2 YYEKEE, per germline (reference sequence). The CDR3 sequence is 15 residues long. The CDR3 DNA follows: TGTGCCAGCAGGTCGGTCGGGACAGGAGCCTACGAGCAGTACTTC. The encoded protein is CASRSVGTGAYEQYF.

This clonotype has more than one count but fewer than ten. This may be a read error: a much more frequent sequence differs by one nucleotide. The chain joins TRBV20-1 to TRBJ2-7; tentatively, D is TRBD1 (6 bases). Germline CDR1 DFQATT, CDR2 SNEGSKA (reference sequence). The CDR3 length is 14 residues. This chain's CDR3 is CGAMGRTDAYEQYF. In DNA, the CDR3 is TGCGGTGCTATGGGGCGGACAGATGCCTACGAGCAGTACTTC.

Regarding this clonotype: A much bigger clone sits one base away, suggesting this may be a read error. The chain employs TRBV12-3 or TRBV12-4 and TRBJ2-1, with unresolved D. Trimming left V 8 bases short and J 0 bases short, with 17 bases between. This CDR3 spans 16 amino acids. The CDR3, as DNA: TGTGCCAGCGGTCCTACGCGGTCAAGCTCCTACAATGAGCAGTTCTTC. As protein: CASGPTRSSSYNEQFF.

On this clonotype: One junction end disagrees with the germline gene, perhaps due to a read error. The J gene is TRBJ2-1, the V gene TRBV28, with D possibly being TRBD2 (5 bases). This CDR3 is 12 amino acids long. Germline loops: CDR1 MDHEN, CDR2 SYDVKM. This chain's CDR3 is CASPPGKGEQFF. CDR3 sequence (DNA): TGCGCCAGCCCCCCCGGGAAGGGTGAGCAGTTCTTC.

This clonotype appeared a few times. V usage is TRBV3-1 and J usage is TRBJ2-1; perhaps TRBD2 as D (6 bases). Per germline, CDR1 LGHDT and CDR2 YNNKEL (reference sequence). The CDR3 is made up of 17 amino acids. Trimming removed 4 bases from V and 6 bases from J, with 22 bases in between. The CDR3 DNA reads TGTGCCAGCAGCCGACCGGTGTCGGGACTCCTGTTCAATGAGCAGTTCTTC. Protein: CASSRPVSGLLFNEQFF.

The V call is TRBV25-1, the J call TRBJ1-2; 7 bases map to TRBD1. CDR1 is MGHDK and CDR2 is SYGVNS in the germline V gene. V was pared by 6 bases and J by 5 bases, with 12 bases of the junction left unmatched. The CDR3 sequence is 15 residues long. The CDR3 DNA reads TGTGCCAGCAGAAGGACAGGCCAATTGGAGTATGGCTACACCTTC. Translated: CASRRTGQLEYGYTF.

This clonotype has more than one count but fewer than ten. The genes are TRBV28 and TRBJ1-6, with TRBD1 as a possible D gene (6 bases). The CDR3 covers 15 residues. Germline CDR1 and CDR2: MDHEN and SYDVKM. Trimming cost V 6 bases and J 9 bases, with 18 bases left between them. CDR3 sequence reads: CASRGGAAEFSPLHF. CDR3 coding DNA: TGTGCCAGCAGGGGGGGGGCGGCAGAATTTTCACCCCTCCACTTT.